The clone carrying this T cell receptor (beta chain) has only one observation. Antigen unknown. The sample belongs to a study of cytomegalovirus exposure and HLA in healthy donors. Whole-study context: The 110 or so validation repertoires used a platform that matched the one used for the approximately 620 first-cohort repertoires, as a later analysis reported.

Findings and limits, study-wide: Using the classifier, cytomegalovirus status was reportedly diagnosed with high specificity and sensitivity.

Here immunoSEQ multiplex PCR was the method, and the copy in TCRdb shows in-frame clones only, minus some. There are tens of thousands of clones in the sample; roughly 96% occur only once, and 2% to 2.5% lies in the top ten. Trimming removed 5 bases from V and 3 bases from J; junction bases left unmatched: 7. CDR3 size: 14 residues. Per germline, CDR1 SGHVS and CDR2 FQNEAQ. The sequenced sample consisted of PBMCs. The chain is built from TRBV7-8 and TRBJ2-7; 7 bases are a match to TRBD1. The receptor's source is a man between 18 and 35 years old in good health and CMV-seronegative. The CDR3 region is CASSTRTGNYEQYF. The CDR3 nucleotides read TGTGCCAGCAGCACCCGGACAGGAAACTACGAGCAGTACTTC.